This is a list of T cell receptor beta chains from one sample in a study of cytomegalovirus exposure and HLA in healthy donors. Sequencing used immunoSEQ multiplex PCR; TCRdb keeps in-frame clones, though not all of them. The table lists about 140,000 clones, approximately 87% of them singletons. The sample was PBMCs. These receptors were collected from a young man in good health and CMV-seronegative. Each CDR3 is given without its conserved first and last residue.

V	J	CDR3
TRBV6-1	TRBJ2-7	ASSSLTGGSYEQY
TRBV19	TRBJ1-1	ASRGRGENTEAF
TRBV30	TRBJ1-3	AWNGQGGNTIY
TRBV15	TRBJ2-1	ATSRFPGLADNEQF
TRBV28	TRBJ2-4	ASSFRGLAKNIQY
TRBV6-6	TRBJ1-3	ASSYPEEEVRNTIY
TRBV7-9	TRBJ2-7	ASSAPGTGGSYEQY
TRBV15	TRBJ2-3	ATSRGQGSTDTQY
TRBV10-3	TRBJ2-3	AISAVSTGSDTQY
TRBV5-1	TRBJ1-1	ASSPGVGGSSEAF
TRBV7-9	TRBJ1-1	ASSLALLGLNTEAF
TRBV11-3	TRBJ2-3	ASSLTSGHATDTQY
TRBV6-1	TRBJ2-1	ASIQRGGGPF
TRBV27	TRBJ1-1	ASSSKGDTEAF
TRBV4-3	TRBJ1-2	ASSRTGYGYT
TRBV4-1	TRBJ2-7	ASSQVLTGGSYEQY
TRBV5-1	TRBJ1-1	ASSQGVGNTEAF